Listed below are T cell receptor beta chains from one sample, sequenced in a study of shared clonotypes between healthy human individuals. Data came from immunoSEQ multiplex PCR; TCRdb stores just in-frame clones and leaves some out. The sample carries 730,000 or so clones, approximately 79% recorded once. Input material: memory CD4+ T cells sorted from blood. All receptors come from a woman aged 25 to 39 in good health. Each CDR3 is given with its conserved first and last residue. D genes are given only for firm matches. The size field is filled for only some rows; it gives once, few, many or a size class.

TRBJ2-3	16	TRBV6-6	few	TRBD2	CASRLLADASTDTQYF	TGTGCCAGCAGGTTACTAGCGGATGCTAGCACAGATACGCAGTATTTT
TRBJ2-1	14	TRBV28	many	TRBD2	CASRRLAGSNEQFF	TGTGCCAGCAGAAGACTAGCGGGTTCCAATGAGCAGTTCTTC
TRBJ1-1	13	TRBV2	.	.	CASSENAPPEAFF	TGTGCCAGCAGTGAGAACGCGCCGCCTGAAGCTTTCTTT
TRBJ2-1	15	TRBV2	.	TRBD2	CASSDQSGNYNEQFF	TGTGCCAGCAGTGACCAAAGCGGGAACTACAATGAGCAGTTCTTC
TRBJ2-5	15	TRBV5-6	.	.	CASSLAGVGAETQYF	TGTGCCAGCAGCTTGGCTGGAGTTGGCGCAGAGACCCAGTACTTC
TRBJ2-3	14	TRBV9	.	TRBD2	CASSVSGSSDTQYF	TGTGCCAGCAGCGTAAGCGGGAGTTCAGATACGCAGTATTTT
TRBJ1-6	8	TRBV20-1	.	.	CSDSPLHF	TGCAGTGATTCACCCCTCCACTTT
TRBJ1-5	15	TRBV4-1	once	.	CASSQGWVGNQPQHF	TGCGCCAGCAGCCAAGGTTGGGTGGGCAATCAGCCCCAGCATTTT
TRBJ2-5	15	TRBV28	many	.	CASSLIGTPQETQYF	TGTGCCAGCAGTTTGATAGGGACACCGCAAGAGACCCAGTACTTC
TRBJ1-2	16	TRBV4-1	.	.	CASSQAERSSNYGYTF	TGCGCCAGCAGCCAAGCCGAAAGATCCTCTAACTATGGCTACACCTTC
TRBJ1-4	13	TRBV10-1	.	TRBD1	CASSRDRAEKLFF	TGCGCCAGCAGCCGGGACAGGGCTGAAAAACTGTTTTTT
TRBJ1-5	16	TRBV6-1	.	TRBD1	CASSELRRDRNQPQHF	TGTGCCAGCAGTGAATTGCGGAGGGACAGAAATCAGCCCCAGCATTTT
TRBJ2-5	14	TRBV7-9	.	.	CASSFGSVQETQYF	TGTGCCAGCAGCTTTGGATCAGTCCAAGAGACCCAGTACTTC
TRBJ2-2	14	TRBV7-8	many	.	CASTLREGPGELFF	TGTGCCAGCACCCTCCGGGAAGGGCCCGGGGAGCTGTTTTTT
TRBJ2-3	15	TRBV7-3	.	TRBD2	CASRRTSGNTDTQYF	TGTGCCAGCAGGCGGACTAGCGGGAACACAGATACGCAGTATTTT
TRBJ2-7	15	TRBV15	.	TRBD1	CATSRDRGQAYEQYF	TGTGCCACCAGCAGGGACAGGGGGCAAGCCTACGAGCAGTACTTC
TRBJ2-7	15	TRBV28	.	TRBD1	CASSPAGTGGFEQYF	TGTGCCAGCAGTCCGGCCGGGACAGGGGGTTTCGAGCAGTACTTC
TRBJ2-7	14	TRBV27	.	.	CASSFSQGPYEQYF	TGTGCCAGCAGTTTCTCTCAAGGACCGTACGAGCAGTACTTC
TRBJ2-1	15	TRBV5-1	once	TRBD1	CASSMDRVAYNEQFF	TGCGCCAGCAGCATGGACAGGGTAGCCTACAATGAGCAGTTCTTC
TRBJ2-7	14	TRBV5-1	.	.	CASSDDEGTYEQYF	TGCGCCAGCAGCGATGACGAGGGAACCTACGAGCAGTACTTC
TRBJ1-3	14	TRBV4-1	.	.	CASGSGVSGNTIYF	TGCGCCAGCGGATCGGGAGTCTCTGGAAACACCATATATTTT
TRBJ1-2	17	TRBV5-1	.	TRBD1	CASSLSTTGFVSYGYTF	TGCGCCAGCAGCTTGAGTACGACAGGGTTCGTCAGCTATGGCTACACCTTC
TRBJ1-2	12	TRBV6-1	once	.	CASSDNRYGYTF	TGTGCCAGCAGTGACAACAGATACGGCTACACCTTC
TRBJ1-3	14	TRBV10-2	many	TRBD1	CASSEDRGLLTIYF	TGCGCCAGCAGTGAGGACAGGGGACTTCTCACCATATATTTT
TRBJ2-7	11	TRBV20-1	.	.	CSAVSSYEQYF	TGCAGTGCTGTAAGCTCCTACGAGCAGTACTTC
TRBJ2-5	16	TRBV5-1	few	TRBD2	CASSWGLAGEQETQYF	TGCGCCAGCAGCTGGGGACTAGCGGGGGAACAAGAGACCCAGTACTTC
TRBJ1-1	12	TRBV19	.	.	CASVWGGAEAFF	TGTGCCAGTGTTTGGGGGGGAGCTGAAGCTTTCTTT
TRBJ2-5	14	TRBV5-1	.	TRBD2	CASSSTSGEETQYF	TGCGCCAGCAGTTCAACTAGCGGGGAAGAGACCCAGTACTTC
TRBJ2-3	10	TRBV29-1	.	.	CSVAKDTQYF	TGCAGCGTTGCGAAGGATACGCAGTATTTT
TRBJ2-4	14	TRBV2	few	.	CASSVMVAKNIQYF	TGTGCCAGCAGTGTCATGGTAGCCAAAAACATTCAGTACTTC
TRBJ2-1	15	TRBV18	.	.	CASSPGTGGYNEQFF	TGTGCCAGCTCACCGGGGACCGGGGGTTACAATGAGCAGTTCTTC
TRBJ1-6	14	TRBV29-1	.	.	CSVEDGPVGSPLHF	TGCAGCGTTGAAGACGGGCCCGTGGGTTCACCCCTCCACTTT
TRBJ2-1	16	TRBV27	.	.	CASSTRAGQLNNEQFF	TGTGCCAGCAGCACAAGGGCGGGACAACTAAACAATGAGCAGTTCTTC
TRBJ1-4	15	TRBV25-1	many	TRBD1	CASSEGTDISGKLFF	TGTGCCAGCAGTGAAGGGACAGATATCTCCGGAAAACTGTTTTTT
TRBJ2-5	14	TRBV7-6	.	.	CASRKMGVTETQYF	TGTGCCAGCAGAAAGATGGGGGTCACAGAGACCCAGTACTTC
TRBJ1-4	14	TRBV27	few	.	CASRPDRRMGKLFF	TGTGCCAGCAGACCTGATAGGCGCATGGGGAAACTGTTTTTT
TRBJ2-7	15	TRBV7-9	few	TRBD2	CASSLTHGRAFEQYF	TGTGCCAGCAGCCTCACTCACGGGAGGGCCTTTGAGCAGTACTTC
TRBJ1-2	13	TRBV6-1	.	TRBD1	CASSSGQNYGYTF	TGTGCCAGCAGTTCGGGACAGAACTATGGCTACACCTTC
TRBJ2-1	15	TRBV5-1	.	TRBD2	CASSLRAGTSAEQFF	TGCGCCAGCAGCTTGCGCGCCGGGACTAGCGCTGAGCAGTTCTTC
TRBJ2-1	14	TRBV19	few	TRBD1	CASTNGQGRYEQFF	TGTGCCAGTACAAATGGACAGGGACGATATGAGCAGTTCTTC
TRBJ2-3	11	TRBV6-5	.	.	CASRGGDTQYF	TGTGCCAGCAGGGGGGGAGATACGCAGTATTTT
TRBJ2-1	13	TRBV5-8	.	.	CASSGWSYNEQFF	TGTGCCAGCAGCGGGTGGTCCTACAATGAGCAGTTCTTC
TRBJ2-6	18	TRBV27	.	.	CASSSLPTGRRWANVLTF	TGTGCCAGCAGTTCCCTACCGACAGGGAGGCGTTGGGCCAACGTCCTGACTTTC
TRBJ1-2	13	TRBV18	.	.	CASSPGVRDGYTF	TGTGCCAGCTCACCGGGGGTTCGCGACGGCTACACCTTC